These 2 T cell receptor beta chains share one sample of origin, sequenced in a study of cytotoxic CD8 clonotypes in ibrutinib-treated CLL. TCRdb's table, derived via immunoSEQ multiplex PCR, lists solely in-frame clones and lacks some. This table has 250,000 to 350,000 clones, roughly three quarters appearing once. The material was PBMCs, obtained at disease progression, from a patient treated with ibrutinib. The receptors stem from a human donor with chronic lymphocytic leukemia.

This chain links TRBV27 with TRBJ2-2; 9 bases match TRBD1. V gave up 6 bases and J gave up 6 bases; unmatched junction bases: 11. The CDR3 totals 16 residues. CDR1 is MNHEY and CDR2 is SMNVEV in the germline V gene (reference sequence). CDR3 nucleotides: TGTGCCAGCAGGGGGACAGGGTTGGTCTGGTCCGGGGAGCTGTTTTTT. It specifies CASRGTGLVWSGELFF.

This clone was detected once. The CDR3 DNA follows: TGTGCCAGCAGCTTGGGCGGGAGGGCCGAAGAGACCCAGTACTTC. Protein sequence: CASSLGGRAEETQYF. The chain is built from TRBV5-4 and TRBJ2-5; 9 positions agree with TRBD2. Looked up from germline, CDR1 is SGHNT and CDR2 is YYREEE (reference sequence). This CDR3 comprises 15 residues. The V gene end was trimmed by 0 bases and the J gene end by 3 bases; junction bases not matched to a gene: 3.